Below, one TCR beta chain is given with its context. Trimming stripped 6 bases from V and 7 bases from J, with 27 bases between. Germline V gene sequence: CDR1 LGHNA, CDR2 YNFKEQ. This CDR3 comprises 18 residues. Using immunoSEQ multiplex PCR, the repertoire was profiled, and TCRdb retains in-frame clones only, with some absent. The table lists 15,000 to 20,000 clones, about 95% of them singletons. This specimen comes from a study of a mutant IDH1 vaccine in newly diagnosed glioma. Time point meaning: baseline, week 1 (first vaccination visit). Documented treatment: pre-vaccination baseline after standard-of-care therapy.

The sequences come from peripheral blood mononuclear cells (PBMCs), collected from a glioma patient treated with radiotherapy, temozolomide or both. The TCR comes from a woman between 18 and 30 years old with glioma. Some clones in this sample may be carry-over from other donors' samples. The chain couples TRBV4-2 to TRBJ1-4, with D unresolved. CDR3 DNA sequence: TGTGCCAGCAGTCCTGGGGTAGGCAGGCCTACCTCGGGTGAAAAACTGTTTTTT. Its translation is CASSPGVGRPTSGEKLFF.